This T cell receptor (beta chain) was captured by sequencing in a study of long-term antiretroviral therapy in people with HIV. Study-wide results and limits: Specimens of blood were obtained during about 2003 to 2018, possibly under older ART regimens.

This was the immunoSEQ v3.0 assay at survey level. TCRdb keeps only in-frame clones here, not all; method: immunoSEQ multiplex PCR. The sample has some 31,000 clones; 97% are singletons. V shed 4 bases and J shed 2 bases, with 16 bases lying between them. CDR1 and CDR2 (germline): SGHDT, YYEEEE. This CDR3 spans 15 amino acids. A word on this clone: Its antigen is not identified.

Here the sequenced sample was unsorted PBMCs, taken 6.9 years after starting antiretroviral therapy. The TCR originated in a man aged 25 to 45 with HIV. The chain carries TRBV5-6 and TRBJ2-7; D may match TRBD1 or TRBD2 (5 bases each). CDR3 loop: CASSHRGGGAYEQYF. CDR3 DNA: TGTGCCAGCAGCCACCGTGGGGGTGGGGCCTACGAGCAGTACTTC. The variable domain in full, completed from reference TRBV5-6 and TRBJ2-7, reads DAGVTQSPTHLIKTRGQQVTLRCSPKSGHDTVSWYQQALGQGPQFIFQYYEEEERQRGNFPDRFSGHQFPNYSSELNVNALLLGDSALYLCASSHRGGGAYEQYFGPGTRLTVT.